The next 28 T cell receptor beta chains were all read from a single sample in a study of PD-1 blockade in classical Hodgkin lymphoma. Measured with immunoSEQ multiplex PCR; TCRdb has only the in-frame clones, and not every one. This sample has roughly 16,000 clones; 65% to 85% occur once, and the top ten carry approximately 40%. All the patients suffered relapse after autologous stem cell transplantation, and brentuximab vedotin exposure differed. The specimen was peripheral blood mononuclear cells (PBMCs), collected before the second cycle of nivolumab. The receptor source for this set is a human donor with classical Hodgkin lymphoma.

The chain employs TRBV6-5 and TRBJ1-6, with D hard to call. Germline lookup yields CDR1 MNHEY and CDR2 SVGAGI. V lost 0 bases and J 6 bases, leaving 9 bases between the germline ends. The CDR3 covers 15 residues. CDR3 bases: TGTGCCAGCAGTTACTCAGGTTCCCCTAATTCACCCCTCCACTTT. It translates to CASSYSGSPNSPLHF.

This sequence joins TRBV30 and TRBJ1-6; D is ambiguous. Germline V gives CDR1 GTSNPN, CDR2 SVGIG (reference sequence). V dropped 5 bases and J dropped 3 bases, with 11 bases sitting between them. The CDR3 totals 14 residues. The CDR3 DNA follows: TGTGCCTGGGGGTCAGAAAACTATAATTCACCCCTCCACTTT. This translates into CAWGSENYNSPLHF.

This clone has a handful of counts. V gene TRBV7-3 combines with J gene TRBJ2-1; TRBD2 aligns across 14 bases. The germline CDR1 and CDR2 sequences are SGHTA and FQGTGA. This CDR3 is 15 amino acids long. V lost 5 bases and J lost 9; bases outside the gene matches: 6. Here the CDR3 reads CASSEGLAGVSEQFF. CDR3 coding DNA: TGTGCCAGCAGCGAGGGACTAGCGGGAGTTAGTGAGCAGTTCTTC.

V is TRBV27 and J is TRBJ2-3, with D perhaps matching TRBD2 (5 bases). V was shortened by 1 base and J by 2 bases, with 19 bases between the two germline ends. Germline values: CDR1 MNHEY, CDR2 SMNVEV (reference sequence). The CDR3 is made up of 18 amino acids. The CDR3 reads CASSLLWISGKNTDTQYF. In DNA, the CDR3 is TGTGCCAGCAGTTTATTGTGGATCAGCGGAAAAAACACAGATACGCAGTATTTT.

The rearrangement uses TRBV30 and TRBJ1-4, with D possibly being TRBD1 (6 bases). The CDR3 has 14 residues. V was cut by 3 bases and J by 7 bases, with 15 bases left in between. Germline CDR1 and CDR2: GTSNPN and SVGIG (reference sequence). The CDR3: CAWSARGIGEKLFF. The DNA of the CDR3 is TGTGCCTGGAGCGCCAGGGGAATCGGTGAAAAACTGTTTTTT.

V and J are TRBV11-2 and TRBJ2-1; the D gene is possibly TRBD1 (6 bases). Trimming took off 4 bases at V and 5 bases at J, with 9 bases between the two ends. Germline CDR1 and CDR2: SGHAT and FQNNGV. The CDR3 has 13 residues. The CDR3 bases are TGTGCCAGCAGCTCGGGACACGACAATGAGCAGTTCTTC. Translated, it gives CASSSGHDNEQFF.

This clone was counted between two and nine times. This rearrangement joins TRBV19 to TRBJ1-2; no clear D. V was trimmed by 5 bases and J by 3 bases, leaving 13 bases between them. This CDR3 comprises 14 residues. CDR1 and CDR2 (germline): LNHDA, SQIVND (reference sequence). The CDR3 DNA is TGTGCCAGTAGTCACGGACCCAATTACTATGGCTACACCTTC. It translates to CASSHGPNYYGYTF.

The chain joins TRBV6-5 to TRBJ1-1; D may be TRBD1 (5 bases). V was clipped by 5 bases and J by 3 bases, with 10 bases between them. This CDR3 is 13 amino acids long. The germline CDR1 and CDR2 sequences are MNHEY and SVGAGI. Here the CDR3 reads CASSPGTYTEAFF. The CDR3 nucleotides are TGTGCCAGCAGTCCCGGGACTTACACTGAAGCTTTCTTT.

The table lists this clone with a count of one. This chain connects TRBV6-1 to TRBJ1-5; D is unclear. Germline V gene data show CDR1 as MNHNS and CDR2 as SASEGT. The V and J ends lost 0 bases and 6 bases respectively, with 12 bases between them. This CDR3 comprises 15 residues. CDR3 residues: CASSEASYGGQPQHF. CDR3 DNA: TGTGCCAGCAGTGAAGCGTCTTATGGTGGTCAGCCCCAGCATTTT.

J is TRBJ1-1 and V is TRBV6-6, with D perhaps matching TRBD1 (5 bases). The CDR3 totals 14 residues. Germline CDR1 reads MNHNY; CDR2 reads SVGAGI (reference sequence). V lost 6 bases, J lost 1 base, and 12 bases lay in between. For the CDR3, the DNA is TGTGCCAGCAGCCAAGGGACGGAGAACACTGAAGCTTTCTTT. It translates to CASSQGTENTEAFF.

CDR3 region: CASSLRTSGSTDTQYF. The CDR3 DNA is TGTGCCAGCAGCTTGCGGACTAGCGGTAGCACAGATACGCAGTATTTT. The genes are TRBV7-6 and TRBJ2-3, with 10 bases fitting TRBD2. The length of the CDR3 is 16 residues. Germline loops: CDR1 SGHVS, CDR2 FNYEAQ. The V and J ends lost 3 bases and 0 bases, in that order; junction bases with no gene match: 3.

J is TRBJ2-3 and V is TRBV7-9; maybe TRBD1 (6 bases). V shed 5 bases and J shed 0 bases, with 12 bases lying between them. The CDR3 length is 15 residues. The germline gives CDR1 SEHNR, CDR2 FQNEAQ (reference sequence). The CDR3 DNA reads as TGTGCCAGCAGCAAGGGACAATTAAGCACAGATACGCAGTATTTT. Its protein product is CASSKGQLSTDTQYF.

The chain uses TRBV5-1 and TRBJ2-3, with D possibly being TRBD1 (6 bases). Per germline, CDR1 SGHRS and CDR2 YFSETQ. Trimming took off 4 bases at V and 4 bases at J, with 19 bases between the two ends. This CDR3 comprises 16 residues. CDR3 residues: CASSHGADRGADTQYF. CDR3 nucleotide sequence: TGCGCCAGCAGCCATGGCGCGGACAGAGGAGCAGATACGCAGTATTTT.

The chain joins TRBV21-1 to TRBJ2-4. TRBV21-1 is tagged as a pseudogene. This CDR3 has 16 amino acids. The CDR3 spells CASSNHGRGRLGIQYF. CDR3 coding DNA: TGTGCCAGCAGCAACCATGGAAGGGGACGCCTGGGCATTCAGTACTTC.

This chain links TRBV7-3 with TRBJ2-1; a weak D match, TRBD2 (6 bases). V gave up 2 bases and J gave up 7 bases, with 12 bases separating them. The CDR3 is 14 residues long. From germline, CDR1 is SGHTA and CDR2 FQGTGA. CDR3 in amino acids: CASSLHVGRNEQFF. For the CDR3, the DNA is TGTGCCAGCAGCTTACACGTAGGGAGGAATGAGCAGTTCTTC.

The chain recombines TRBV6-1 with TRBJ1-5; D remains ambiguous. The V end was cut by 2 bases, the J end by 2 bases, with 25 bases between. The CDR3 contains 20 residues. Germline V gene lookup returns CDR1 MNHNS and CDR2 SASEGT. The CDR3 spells CASSESCQALPPHGNQPQHF. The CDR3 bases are TGTGCCAGCAGTGAAAGTTGTCAGGCATTACCCCCCCACGGCAATCAGCCCCAGCATTTT.

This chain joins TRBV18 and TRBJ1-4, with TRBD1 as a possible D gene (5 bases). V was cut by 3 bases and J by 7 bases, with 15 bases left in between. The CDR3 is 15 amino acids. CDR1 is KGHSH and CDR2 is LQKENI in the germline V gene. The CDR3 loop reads CASSPPMGEGEKLFF. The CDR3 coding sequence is TGTGCCAGCTCACCCCCCATGGGGGAGGGTGAAAAACTGTTTTTT.

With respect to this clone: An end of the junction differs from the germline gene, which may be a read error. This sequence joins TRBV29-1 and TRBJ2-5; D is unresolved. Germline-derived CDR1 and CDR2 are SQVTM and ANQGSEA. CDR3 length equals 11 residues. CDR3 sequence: CSIIFRQGIDF. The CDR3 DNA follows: TGCAGCATTATATTCAGACAAGGCATTGACTTC.

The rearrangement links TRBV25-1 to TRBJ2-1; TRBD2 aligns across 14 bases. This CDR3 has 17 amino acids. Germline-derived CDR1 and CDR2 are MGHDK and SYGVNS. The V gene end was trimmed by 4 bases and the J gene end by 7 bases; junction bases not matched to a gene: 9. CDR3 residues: CASSGRRLAGGGNEQFF. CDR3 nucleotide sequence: TGTGCCAGCAGTGGAAGGCGACTAGCGGGAGGGGGGAATGAGCAGTTCTTC.

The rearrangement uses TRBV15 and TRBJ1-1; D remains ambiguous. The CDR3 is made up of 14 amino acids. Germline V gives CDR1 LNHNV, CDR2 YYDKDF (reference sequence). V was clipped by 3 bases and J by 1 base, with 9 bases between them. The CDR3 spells CATSRGIQNTEAFF. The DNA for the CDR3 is TGTGCCACCAGCAGGGGAATCCAGAACACTGAAGCTTTCTTT.

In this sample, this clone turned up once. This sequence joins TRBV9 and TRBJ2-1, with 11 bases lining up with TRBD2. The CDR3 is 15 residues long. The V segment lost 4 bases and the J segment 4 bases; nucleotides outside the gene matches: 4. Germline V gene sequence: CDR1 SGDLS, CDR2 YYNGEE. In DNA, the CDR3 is TGTGCCAGCAGCTCGGGACTAGCGGATTACAATGAGCAGTTCTTC. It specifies CASSSGLADYNEQFF. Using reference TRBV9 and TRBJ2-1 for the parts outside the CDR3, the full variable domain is DSGVTQTPKHLITATGQRVTLRCSPRSGDLSVYWYQQSLDQGLQFLIQYYNGEERAKGNILERFSAQQFPDLHSELNLSSLELGDSALYFCASSSGLADYNEQFFGPGTRLTVL.

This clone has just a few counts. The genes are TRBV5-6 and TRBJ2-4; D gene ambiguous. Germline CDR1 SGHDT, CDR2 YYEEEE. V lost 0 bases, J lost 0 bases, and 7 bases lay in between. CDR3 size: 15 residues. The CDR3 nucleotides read TGTGCCAGCAGCTTGGGCCACCCAGCCAAAAACATTCAGTACTTC. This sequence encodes CASSLGHPAKNIQYF.

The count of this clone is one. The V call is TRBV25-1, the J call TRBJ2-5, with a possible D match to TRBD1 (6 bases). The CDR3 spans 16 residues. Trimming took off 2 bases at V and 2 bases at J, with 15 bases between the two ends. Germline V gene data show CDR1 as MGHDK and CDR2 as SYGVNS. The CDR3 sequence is CASSEPSAGAQETQYF. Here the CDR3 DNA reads TGTGCCAGCAGTGAACCGTCGGCAGGGGCACAAGAGACCCAGTACTTC.

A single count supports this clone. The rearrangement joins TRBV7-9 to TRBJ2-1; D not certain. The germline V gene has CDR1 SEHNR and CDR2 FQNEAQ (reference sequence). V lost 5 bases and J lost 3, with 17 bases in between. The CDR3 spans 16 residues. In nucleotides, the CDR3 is TGTGCCAGCAGCCCCAAGACCTCTGACCGCTACAATGAGCAGTTCTTC. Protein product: CASSPKTSDRYNEQFF.

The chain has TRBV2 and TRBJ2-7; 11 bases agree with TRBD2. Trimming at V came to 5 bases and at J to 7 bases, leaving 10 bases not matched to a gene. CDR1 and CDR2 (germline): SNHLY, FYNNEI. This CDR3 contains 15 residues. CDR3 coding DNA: TGTGCCAGCAGTCTACTAGCGGGGGCCGAGGGGGAGCAGTACTTC. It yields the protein CASSLLAGAEGEQYF.

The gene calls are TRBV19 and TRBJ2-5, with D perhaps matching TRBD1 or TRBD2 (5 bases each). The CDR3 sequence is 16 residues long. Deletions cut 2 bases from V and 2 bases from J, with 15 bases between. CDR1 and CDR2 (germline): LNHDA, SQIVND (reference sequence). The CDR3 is CASSINSVGAQETQYF. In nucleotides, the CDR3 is TGTGCCAGTAGTATAAATAGCGTAGGGGCTCAAGAGACCCAGTACTTC.

CDR3 amino acids: CSVVLDRREQYF. In DNA form, the CDR3 reads TGCAGCGTTGTCCTGGACAGGCGCGAGCAGTACTTC. The V gene is TRBV29-1, the J gene TRBJ2-7, with TRBD1 matching 7 bases. Unmatched junction bases numbered 6, after V lost 4 bases and J lost 6 bases. Germline V gives CDR1 SQVTM, CDR2 ANQGSEA. The CDR3 length is 12 residues.

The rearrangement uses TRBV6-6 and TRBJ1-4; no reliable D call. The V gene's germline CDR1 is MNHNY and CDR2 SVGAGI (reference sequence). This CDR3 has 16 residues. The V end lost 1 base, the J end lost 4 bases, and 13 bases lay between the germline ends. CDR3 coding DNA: TGTGCCAGCAGTTACTGGCCTTTCGGGGATAATGAAAAACTGTTTTTT. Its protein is CASSYWPFGDNEKLFF.